This T cell receptor (beta chain) was found in a study of graft-versus-host responses after intestinal transplantation (dated by TCRdb to the early 2020s). In the study overall: Multivisceral, liver-intestinal, or isolated intestinal transplants were received by the recipients. Alloreactive clones were identified by sequencing pre-transplant mixed lymphocyte reaction products and comparing them with unstimulated pre-transplant donor and recipient T cells. The cohort enrolled approximately 24 intestinal transplant recipients, one of whom was a retransplant, and 3 patients without pretransplant specimens were excluded. All recipients received anti-thymocyte globulin induction followed by maintenance tacrolimus and steroids for 3 to 4 years. After intestinal transplantation, graft-versus-host and host-versus-graft alloreactive T cell clones in the graft, circulation and bone marrow were tracked using bulk TCR-beta CDR3 sequencing. A peak of at least 4% donor T cells among recipient peripheral blood mononuclear cells was the definition used for donor T cell macrochimerism. Samples from a few later patients were sequenced in-house on an Illumina MiSeq with MiXCR processing rather than by the commercial service. What the research found in general, with its limitations: High GvH to HvG T cell clonal ratios were observed in the allografts of patients with donor T cell macrochimerism. GvH clones were detected in recipient bone marrow, and some of these GvH clones were observed earlier in ileal mucosa or blood, consistent with an intestinal mucosal origin. Peak levels of circulating GvH clones were associated with declines in HvG clones early after transplant. The conclusions were limited by the relatively low number and heterogeneity of the intestinal transplant patients.

The time point label, as the study defines it: cells obtained before transplantation from donor or recipient. CD3+CD4+ and CD3+CD8+ populations were FACS-sorted from unstimulated pre-transplant donor and recipient cells taken from spleen or lymph nodes. In this sample, this clone turned up a few times. Its antigen is unknown. Per-base quality was not reported, and no clone a single base away is much larger than it. Including the terminal cysteine and phenylalanine, the CDR3 comprises 12 residues. Only the CDR3 region is kept as DNA, spanning 36 bases read in frame from base 1. V gives up 11 bases and J gives up 1 base, and the segment between their germline ends measures 11 bases. CDR1 and CDR2 (MNHNS, SASEGT) derive from the germline V gene. The library came from the immunoSEQ multiplex PCR assay. In most patients, genomic DNA was isolated using the Qiagen DNeasy Blood and Tissue Kit and sent frozen to Adaptive Biotechnologies for TCR sequencing. For most patients, genomic DNA was subjected to high-throughput TCR-beta CDR3 sequencing by Adaptive Biotechnologies. As for how the authors treated the data: Adaptive's ImmunoSEQ software was the source of the TCR sequencing data for 15 to 20 patients, while a few other patients were processed with MiXCR and VDJtools. To correct CD4 versus CD8 sorting errors, any sequence found in both subsets at a frequency ratio below 5:1 was removed. CDR3 nucleotide sequences shared between donor and recipient were removed because the origin of such sequences could not be assigned. To count as alloreactive, a clone needed at least 2-fold expansion over unstimulated cells and a minimum CFSE-low frequency of 0.002% (template counts) or 0.001% (read counts). A clone was considered mappable if detected in the sequenced pre-transplant spleen, lymph node, or MLR CFSE-low populations of the donor or recipient. Cumulative frequency of alloreactive clones was calculated as a percentage of all sequences weighted by copy number. In its TCRdb copy, this immuneACCESS table keeps in-frame sequences only and misses some clones. Where compared with another copy, unresolved V genes explain less than half of these, and the others have no known cause. D and trimming were read from the DNA, whereas the V and J calls and clone size are those reported in that table. The table for this sample lists 85,000 to 130,000 clones; 87% of them were counted only once. The ten largest account for approximately 0.88% of the sample.

The chain uses TRBV6-1 and TRBJ1-1, with TRBD1 tentatively as D gene (6 bases match). The specimen was unstimulated CD4+ T cells sorted from spleen or lymph node cells, collected before intestinal transplant. The sequence came from a human donor who received an intestinal transplant. The CDR3: CAARTANTEAFF. In nucleotides, the sequence is TGTGCCGCAAGGACAGCGAACACTGAAGCTTTCTTT.